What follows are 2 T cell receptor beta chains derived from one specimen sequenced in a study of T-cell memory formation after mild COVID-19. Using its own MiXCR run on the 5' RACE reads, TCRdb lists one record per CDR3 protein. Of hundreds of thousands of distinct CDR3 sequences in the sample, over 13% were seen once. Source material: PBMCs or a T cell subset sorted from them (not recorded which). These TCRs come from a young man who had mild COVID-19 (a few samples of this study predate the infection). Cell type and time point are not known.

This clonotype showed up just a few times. The CDR3 region is CASSTQAGGHGEQFF. The CDR3 DNA reads as TGTGCCAGCAGCACCCAAGCGGGGGGGCACGGTGAGCAGTTCTTC. J is TRBJ2-1 and V is TRBV7-3, with 10 bases lining up with TRBD2. Germline V lookup: CDR1 SGHTA, CDR2 FQGTGA. V trimming: 5 bases; J trimming: 9 bases; junction bases outside the gene matches: 10. The CDR3 totals 15 residues.

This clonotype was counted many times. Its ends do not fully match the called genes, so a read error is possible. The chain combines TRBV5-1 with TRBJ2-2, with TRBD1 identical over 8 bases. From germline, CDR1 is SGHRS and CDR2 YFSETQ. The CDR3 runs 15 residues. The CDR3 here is CASSPGQGRTGELFF. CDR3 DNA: TGTGCCAGCAGCCCCGGACAGGGTCGCACCGGGGAGCTGTTTTTT.